Listed here are 23 T cell receptor beta chains from one sample, sequenced in a study of blood T cell repertoires in COVID-19. Produced via immunoSEQ multiplex PCR; TCRdb's table is partial and in-frame only. The sample lists 150,000 to 200,000 clones; around 91% were seen once. Sample: PBMCs or T cells enriched from blood (not recorded which). These receptors were obtained from a woman between 18 and 30 years old who had recovered from COVID-19.

The chain carries TRBV27 and TRBJ2-5, with TRBD2 matching over 14 bases. Germline lookup yields CDR1 MNHEY and CDR2 SMNVEV (reference sequence). The ends lost 0 bases at V and 4 bases at J; junction bases unmatched: 1. The CDR3 totals 16 residues. The DNA of the CDR3 is TGTGCCAGCAGTTTATCCGGACTAGCGGGAGGAGAGACCCAGTACTTC. This codes for CASSLSGLAGGETQYF.

V gene TRBV12-3 or TRBV12-4 combines with J gene TRBJ2-7; D not certain. The CDR3 is made up of 13 amino acids. V was cut by 3 bases and J by 3 bases, with 9 bases left in between. CDR3 loop: CASSFASNYEQYF. Here the CDR3 DNA reads TGTGCCAGCAGTTTTGCTAGTAACTACGAGCAGTACTTC.

CDR3 sequence reads: CASSYTGSSSYEQYF. CDR3 sequence (DNA): TGTGCCAGCAGCTATACAGGGTCGAGCTCCTACGAGCAGTACTTC. This chain uses TRBV7-3 with TRBJ2-7, with D perhaps TRBD1 (6 bases). The germline V and J ends were trimmed by 4 bases and 0 bases, with 13 bases remaining between them. Germline V gene lookup returns CDR1 SGHTA and CDR2 FQGTGA. This CDR3 has 15 amino acids.

The V and J genes are TRBV29-1 and TRBJ2-7; 7 bases are shared with TRBD1. The CDR3 is 13 residues long. Germline CDR1 SQVTM, CDR2 ANQGSEA. V was pared by 7 bases and J by 0 bases, with 6 bases of the junction left unmatched. This chain's CDR3 is CSARDSISYEQYF. CDR3 sequence (DNA): TGCAGCGCCCGGGACAGTATCTCCTACGAGCAGTACTTC.

The genes are TRBV7-3 and TRBJ2-2; TRBD1 might be the D (6 bases). This CDR3 has 14 amino acids. The germline V gene encodes CDR1 SGHTA and CDR2 FQGTGA. The V and J ends lost 5 bases and 3 bases respectively, with 10 bases between them. DNA for the CDR3: TGTGCCAGCAGCCCTACAGGGTACACCGGGGAGCTGTTTTTT. Protein: CASSPTGYTGELFF.

V usage is TRBV2 and J usage is TRBJ1-2; D remains unclear. Germline-derived CDR1 and CDR2 are SNHLY and FYNNEI. V was trimmed by 3 bases and J by 0 bases, leaving 8 bases between them. CDR3 length: 14 residues. The CDR3 spells CASSDGRPNYGYTF. As DNA, the CDR3 is TGTGCCAGCAGTGACGGGAGACCTAACTATGGCTACACCTTC.

The genes are TRBV15 and TRBJ2-5; weak D call: TRBD2 (6 bases). Trimming removed 0 bases at V and 1 base at J, with 12 bases between. Germline lookup yields CDR1 LNHNV and CDR2 YYDKDF (reference sequence). The CDR3 runs to 16 residues. This CDR3 reads CATSREGGGGQETQYF. For the CDR3, the DNA is TGTGCCACCAGCAGAGAGGGGGGAGGAGGCCAAGAGACCCAGTACTTC.

The chain is built from TRBV19 and TRBJ2-7; TRBD1 agrees at 7 bases. CDR3 length: 14 residues. Trimming at V came to 3 bases and at J to 3 bases, leaving 5 bases not matched to a gene. Germline CDR1 and CDR2: LNHDA and SQIVND (reference sequence). CDR3: CASSIEGAHYEQYF. The CDR3 DNA is TGTGCCAGTAGTATTGAGGGGGCCCACTACGAGCAGTACTTC.

The chain carries TRBV24-1 and TRBJ2-7; D is ambiguous. Germline V gene sequence: CDR1 KGHDR, CDR2 SFDVKD. This CDR3 is built from 12 residues. Trimming stripped 3 bases from V and 3 bases from J, with 5 bases between. Here the CDR3 DNA reads TGTGCCACCAGTGATAACAGCTACGAGCAGTACTTC. Encoded protein: CATSDNSYEQYF.

The chain combines TRBV3-1 (or the pseudogene TRBV3-2) with TRBJ2-7; maybe TRBD1 (7 bases). The germline CDR1 and CDR2 sequences are LGHDT and YNNKEL (reference sequence). The CDR3 is made up of 13 amino acids. The V end lost 6 bases, the J end lost 3 bases, and 12 bases lay between the germline ends. CDR3 region: CASRGGGVYEQYF. DNA of the CDR3: TGTGCCAGCAGAGGGGGCGGGGTCTACGAGCAGTACTTC.

The V and J genes are TRBV5-1 and TRBJ2-6; no firm D call. The V end lost 2 bases, the J end lost 0 bases, and 21 bases lay between the germline ends. Germline V lookup: CDR1 SGHRS, CDR2 YFSETQ. The CDR3 covers 20 residues. DNA for the CDR3: TGCGCCAGCAGCTTTGCTTTAACCGTCAGTTCGCTCTCTGGGGCCAACGTCCTGACTTTC. Its protein product is CASSFALTVSSLSGANVLTF.

The chain couples TRBV19 to TRBJ1-2, with 8 bases fitting TRBD1. This CDR3 comprises 17 residues. V lost 6 bases to trimming and J lost 4 bases; unmatched junction nucleotides: 16. Germline V lookup: CDR1 LNHDA, CDR2 SQIVND (reference sequence). CDR3 coding DNA: TGTGCCAGTAGGCGACTATCCACAGGGGGACGGCCCTATGGCTACACCTTC. Protein: CASRRLSTGGRPYGYTF.

This chain uses TRBV2 with TRBJ1-5; 8 bases match TRBD1. J was trimmed by 4 bases and V by 6 bases; bases with no gene match: 2. In germline, CDR1 is SNHLY, CDR2 FYNNEI. The CDR3 is made up of 13 amino acids. The CDR3 loop is CASRGQVNQPQHF. CDR3 in DNA: TGTGCCAGCAGGGGACAGGTTAATCAGCCCCAGCATTTT. The whole variable domain, filled in from reference TRBV2 and TRBJ1-5, reads EPEVTQTPSHQVTQMGQEVILRCVPISNHLYFYWYRQILGQKVEFLVSFYNNEISEKSEIFDDQFSVERPDGSNFTLKIRSTKLEDSAMYFCASRGQVNQPQHFGDGTRLSIL.

The chain uses TRBV28 and TRBJ1-3; a weak D match, TRBD1 (6 bases). Per the germline V gene, CDR1 is MDHEN and CDR2 is SYDVKM. The CDR3 extends over 16 amino acids. The V and J ends lost 5 bases and 0 bases respectively, with 14 bases between them. CDR3 in amino acids: CASSHQGGGSGNTIYF. DNA of the CDR3: TGTGCCAGCAGTCACCAAGGGGGGGGCTCTGGAAACACCATATATTTT.

The rearrangement uses TRBV28 and TRBJ2-7; 11 bases are a match to TRBD2. V shed 7 bases and J 2 bases; nucleotides not matched to a gene: 10. CDR1 and CDR2 (germline): MDHEN, SYDVKM. The CDR3 runs to 16 residues. The CDR3: CASTRIRLAGPYEQYF. CDR3 coding DNA: TGTGCCAGCACAAGAATTCGACTAGCGGGGCCCTACGAGCAGTACTTC. Supplemented by reference TRBV28 and TRBJ2-7, the full variable domain reads DVKVTQSSRYLVKRTGEKVFLECVQDMDHENMFWYRQDPGLGLRLIYFSYDVKMKEKGDIPEGYSVSREKKERFSLILESASTNQTSMYLCASTRIRLAGPYEQYFGPGTRLTVT.

The V gene is TRBV7-9, the J gene TRBJ1-1; no definite D call. V was shortened by 5 bases and J by 1 base, with 14 bases between the two germline ends. The CDR3 covers 15 residues. Per germline, CDR1 SEHNR and CDR2 FQNEAQ (reference sequence). DNA for the CDR3: TGTGCCAGCAGCCAGGCCCAAGGTAGGAACACTGAAGCTTTCTTT. Protein product: CASSQAQGRNTEAFF.

This rearrangement joins TRBV7-2 to TRBJ1-1, with a tentative D call TRBD1 (6 bases). Trimming shortened V by 5 bases and J by 1 base, and 14 bases separated the two germline ends. Germline V lookup: CDR1 SGHTA, CDR2 FQGNSA. This CDR3 spans 15 amino acids. CDR3 sequence (DNA): TGTGCCAGCAGCCCGCCTATCAGGGGGAACACTGAAGCTTTCTTT. It specifies CASSPPIRGNTEAFF.

This clone was picked up one time. J is TRBJ2-7 and V is TRBV29-1; a possible D gene is TRBD1 (6 bases). Trimming cost V 4 bases and J 3 bases, with 13 bases left between them. The CDR3 totals 13 residues. Germline values: CDR1 SQVTM, CDR2 ANQGSEA. Written as DNA, the CDR3 is TGCAGCGTTGTCGGACAGCCCAACTACGAGCAGTACTTC. Residues: CSVVGQPNYEQYF.

The count of this clone is one. The chain couples TRBV19 to TRBJ2-3; TRBD1 matches 9 bases. The germline CDR1 and CDR2 sequences are LNHDA and SQIVND (reference sequence). V lost 5 bases and J lost 6; bases outside the gene matches: 9. The CDR3 loop spans 15 amino acids. CDR3 sequence (DNA): TGTGCCAGTAGTCCAGGGACAGGGATCCGCGATACGCAGTATTTT. Protein: CASSPGTGIRDTQYF.

Only one count was recorded for this clone. V and J are TRBV19 and TRBJ2-5; D not resolved. V gave up 2 bases and J gave up 1 base, with 14 bases separating them. This CDR3 has 16 amino acids. Germline loops: CDR1 LNHDA, CDR2 SQIVND (reference sequence). CDR3 protein: CASSITAVLGQETQYF. The CDR3 bases are TGTGCCAGTAGTATAACCGCGGTTCTGGGCCAAGAGACCCAGTACTTC.

This clone was picked up one time. The rearrangement uses TRBV7-2 and TRBJ2-7; the D gene is possibly TRBD2 (5 bases). Germline CDR1 and CDR2: SGHTA and FQGNSA. The length of the CDR3 is 13 residues. Between the trimmed V and J ends, which lost 7 bases and 4 bases, there was a span of 14 bases. The CDR3 DNA reads as TGTGCCAGCAATGGCGGGCCCTCATACGAGCAGTACTTC. Translating gives CASNGGPSYEQYF.

The chain recombines TRBV20-1 with TRBJ2-7; no definite D call. Deletions cut 5 bases from V and 4 bases from J, with 9 bases between. The CDR3 extends over 11 amino acids. The germline V gene has CDR1 DFQATT and CDR2 SNEGSKA (reference sequence). CDR3 protein: CSASSEYEQYF. In nucleotides, the CDR3 is TGCAGTGCTTCCAGCGAATACGAGCAGTACTTC.

The V and J genes are TRBV2 and TRBJ1-2, with D hard to call. V lost 6 bases and J 2 bases, leaving 10 bases between the germline ends. Germline CDR1 SNHLY, CDR2 FYNNEI. This CDR3 has 13 amino acids. The CDR3 DNA reads as TGTGCCAGCAGGGGCAGGTCGAACTATGGCTACACCTTC. Translation: CASRGRSNYGYTF.